The 5 T cell receptor beta chains reported below all come from one sample, sequenced in a study of shared clonotypes between healthy human individuals. Sequencing was performed with immunoSEQ multiplex PCR; in TCRdb, only in-frame clones are kept and a portion is missing. There are about 2,200,000 clones in the sample; more than 85% occur only once, and 1.7% lies in the top ten. Naive CD8 cells lacked CD45RO and underwent positive selection for CCR7, leaving out terminally differentiated effector memory CD45RA+ cells. The sequenced sample consisted of naive CD8+ T cells from PBMCs. The origin of the receptors is a man in his late teens or twenties in good health. Some clones in this sample may be carry-over from other donors' samples.

The chain combines TRBV11-2 with TRBJ1-1; no definite D call. The CDR3 totals 15 residues. CDR1 is SGHAT and CDR2 is FQNNGV in the germline V gene. Trimming cost V 6 bases and J 4 bases, with 18 bases left between them. The CDR3 reads CASRPWVPETTEAFF. The CDR3 DNA is TGTGCCAGCAGACCATGGGTTCCAGAAACCACTGAAGCTTTCTTT. The whole variable domain, remainder taken from reference TRBV11-2 and TRBJ1-1, is EAGVAQSPRYKIIEKRQSVAFWCNPISGHATLYWYQQILGQGPKLLIQFQNNGVVDDSQLPKDRFSAERLKGVDSTLKIQPAKLEDSAVYLCASRPWVPETTEAFFGQGTRLTVV.

This chain links TRBV15 with TRBJ2-7, with TRBD2 as a possible D gene (5 bases). Deletions cut 5 bases from V and 5 bases from J, with 16 bases between. In germline, CDR1 is LNHNV, CDR2 YYDKDF (reference sequence). The CDR3 extends over 14 amino acids. The CDR3 DNA follows: TGTGCCACCAGCCCACCGCCTCCGGGGAACGAGCAGTACTTC. Encoded protein: CATSPPPPGNEQYF. Complete variable domain (other parts from reference TRBV15 and TRBJ2-7): DAMVIQNPRYQVTQFGKPVTLSCSQTLNHNVMYWYQQKSSQAPKLLFHYYDKDFNNEADTPDNFQSRRPNTSFCFLDIRSPGLGDTAMYLCATSPPPPGNEQYFGPGTRLTVT.

The CDR3 protein is CASSLRQGVYEQYF. CDR3 DNA sequence: TGTGCCAGCAGCTTGAGACAGGGGGTATACGAGCAGTACTTC. The genes are TRBV5-6 and TRBJ2-7; 9 nucleotides line up with TRBD1. Trimming at V came to 1 base and at J to 4 bases, leaving 3 bases not matched to a gene. This CDR3 has 14 residues. Germline V gives CDR1 SGHDT, CDR2 YYEEEE.

V usage is TRBV19 and J usage is TRBJ2-5; 8 bases are a match to TRBD1. Germline-derived CDR1 and CDR2 are LNHDA and SQIVND (reference sequence). This CDR3 contains 15 residues. After removal of 7 bases from V and 2 bases from J, the junction contained 9 bases not matched to a gene. CDR3 in DNA: TGTGCCAGTACCAAGGACAGGGAAGGGCAAGAGACCCAGTACTTC. Translation gives CASTKDREGQETQYF.

This clone was counted between two and nine times. The same CDR3 can be traced to other DNA sequences in this sample. The V call is TRBV18, the J call TRBJ2-7; D might be TRBD1 (6 bases). The germline gives CDR1 KGHSH, CDR2 LQKENI. Between the trimmed V and J ends, which lost 3 bases and 3 bases, there was a span of 9 bases. This CDR3 is 13 amino acids long. This chain's CDR3 is CASSPGRGYEQYF. The CDR3 DNA follows: TGTGCCAGCTCACCGGGCAGGGGCTACGAGCAGTACTTC. Supplemented by reference TRBV18 and TRBJ2-7, the full variable domain reads NAGVMQNPRHLVRRRGQEARLRCSPMKGHSHVYWYRQLPEEGLKFMVYLQKENIIDESGMPKERFSAEFPKEGPSILRIQQVVRGDSAAYFCASSPGRGYEQYFGPGTRLTVT.